Below are 23 T cell receptor beta chains sequenced from a single sample in a study of cytomegalovirus exposure and HLA in healthy donors. Both 60 Vbeta primers and 13 Jbeta primers went into the PCR. TCRdb's copy holds only in-frame clones and misses some; the assay was immunoSEQ multiplex PCR. The repertoire consists of 150,000 or so clones, with around three quarters occurring once and the leading ten covering 2% to 2.5%. The specimen was PBMCs. These receptors were taken from a woman aged 60 to 75 in good health and CMV-seropositive.

The chain combines TRBV5-1 with TRBJ2-1; D not resolved. From germline, CDR1 is SGHRS and CDR2 YFSETQ. Trimming removed 5 bases at V and 3 bases at J, with 9 bases between. This CDR3 spans 13 amino acids. The CDR3 reads CASSGFYYNEQFF. CDR3 in DNA: TGCGCCAGCAGTGGCTTTTACTACAATGAGCAGTTCTTC.

The rearrangement links TRBV28 to TRBJ1-5; 7 bases align to TRBD1. Germline CDR1 and CDR2: MDHEN and SYDVKM. V trimming: 6 bases; J trimming: 4 bases; junction bases outside the gene matches: 3. The length of the CDR3 is 13 residues. CDR3 nucleotides: TGTGCCAGCAGAACAGGGGCGAATCAGCCCCAGCATTTT. Its protein is CASRTGANQPQHF.

The chain uses TRBV29-1 and TRBJ1-1; the D is unclear. The CDR3 consists of 14 residues. Trimming pared 6 bases from V and 0 bases from J, leaving 14 bases between. Per the germline V gene, CDR1 is SQVTM and CDR2 is ANQGSEA. The CDR3 sequence is CSVSNSNMNTEAFF. CDR3 nucleotides: TGCAGCGTGTCAAACAGTAACATGAACACTGAAGCTTTCTTT.

The V gene is TRBV27, the J gene TRBJ1-2; D remains ambiguous. Trimming stripped 2 bases from V and 2 bases from J, with 6 bases between. CDR1 and CDR2 from the germline V gene are MNHEY and SMNVEV (reference sequence). This CDR3 has 13 amino acids. The CDR3 DNA follows: TGTGCCAGCAGTTTACGTCTGAACTATGGCTACACCTTC. Residues: CASSLRLNYGYTF.

The chain couples TRBV29-1 to TRBJ1-1, with D possibly TRBD1 on 5 matching bases. Germline V lookup: CDR1 SQVTM, CDR2 ANQGSEA. V lost 6 bases to trimming and J lost 5 bases, with 19 bases between them. The CDR3 length is 14 residues. The CDR3 bases are TGCAGCGTAGTTGAGACGGGGGGGGGAACTGAAGCTTTCTTT. This translates into CSVVETGGGTEAFF.

The chain combines TRBV28 with TRBJ2-5; TRBD1 matches at 8 bases. The J call is doubtful: the DNA matches TRBJ2-7 better. The CDR3 has 15 amino acids. The germline V gene has CDR1 MDHEN and CDR2 SYDVKM. In DNA form, the CDR3 reads TGTGCCAGCAGTTTAGGGACAGGAAATTACTACGAGCAGTACTTC. Protein sequence: CASSLGTGNYYEQYF.

J is TRBJ1-4 and V is TRBV18, with D possibly being TRBD1 (6 bases). This CDR3 comprises 13 residues. The V end was cut by 2 bases, the J end by 7 bases, with 8 bases between. Germline assignment: CDR1 KGHSH and CDR2 LQKENI. The CDR3 region has the DNA TGTGCCAGCTCACCAACAGGGTTTGAAAAACTGTTTTTT. Translated, it gives CASSPTGFEKLFF.

This chain links TRBV15 with TRBJ2-1, with 7 bases aligning to TRBD1. From germline, CDR1 is LNHNV and CDR2 YYDKDF (reference sequence). V dropped 1 base and J dropped 7; count of bases not matched to a gene: 7. This CDR3 is built from 15 residues. CDR3 nucleotides: TGTGCCACCAGCAGAGCCCAGGGGGTAGTGAATGAGCAGTTCTTC. Protein product: CATSRAQGVVNEQFF.

This chain connects TRBV6-1 to TRBJ2-5; D call uncertain. Between the trimmed V and J ends, which lost 4 bases and 5 bases, there was a span of 11 bases. Germline V gene data show CDR1 as MNHNS and CDR2 as SASEGT. The CDR3 is 13 residues long. CDR3 residues: CASSARLWETQYF. The DNA for the CDR3 is TGTGCCAGCAGTGCCAGGTTATGGGAGACCCAGTACTTC.

The chain links TRBV13 to TRBJ1-1, with 7 bases fitting TRBD1. CDR1 is PRHDT, CDR2 FYEKMQ, per germline (reference sequence). The CDR3 is made up of 15 amino acids. With V trimmed by 5 bases and J by 0 bases, 6 bases remained unmatched. CDR3 region: CASSRTGKMNTEAFF. The DNA of the CDR3 is TGTGCCAGCAGCCGGACAGGAAAAATGAACACTGAAGCTTTCTTT.

CDR3 coding DNA: TGCGCCAGCAGCTTGGGGAGCCGGGACAGGGGCGGCTACACCTTC. Encoded protein: CASSLGSRDRGGYTF. The chain is built from TRBV5-1 and TRBJ1-2, with 10 bases lining up with TRBD1. The germline V gene has CDR1 SGHRS and CDR2 YFSETQ. With 0 bases clipped from V and 8 bases from J, the junction kept 7 bases outside the gene matches. The CDR3 runs 15 residues. Based on the CDR3 plus reference TRBV5-1 and TRBJ1-2, the full variable domain is KAGVTQTPRYLIKTRGQQVTLSCSPISGHRSVSWYQQTPGQGLQFLFEYFSETQRNKGNFPGRFSGRQFSNSRSEMNVSTLELGDSALYLCASSLGSRDRGGYTFGSGTRLTVV.

This clone showed up just a few times. V usage is TRBV5-1 and J usage is TRBJ2-7, with TRBD1 identical over 10 bases. Germline V lookup: CDR1 SGHRS, CDR2 YFSETQ. This CDR3 comprises 16 residues. Losses at the gene ends were 3 bases for V and 4 bases for J; bases not matched to a gene: 10. The CDR3 spells CASSSQPTGGAYEQYF. CDR3 nucleotide sequence: TGCGCCAGCAGCTCCCAACCGACAGGGGGCGCGTACGAGCAGTACTTC.

The CDR3 coding sequence is TGCGCCAGCAGCTTGGAGGCAGGGCGAACTGAAGCTTTCTTT. It codes for CASSLEAGRTEAFF. V and J are TRBV5-1 and TRBJ1-1; perhaps TRBD1 as D (5 bases). V dropped 0 bases and J dropped 5 bases, with 11 bases sitting between them. The length of the CDR3 is 14 residues. The germline CDR1 and CDR2 sequences are SGHRS and YFSETQ.

This sequence joins TRBV10-2 and TRBJ1-2, with D possibly matching TRBD1 (6 bases). CDR1 WSHSY and CDR2 SAAADI come from the germline V gene. V lost 6 bases, J lost 6 bases, and 8 bases lay in between. The CDR3 sequence is 11 residues long. This CDR3 reads CASSNRDGYTF. CDR3 bases: TGCGCCAGCAGCAACAGGGATGGCTACACCTTC.

This clone was counted a few times. The V gene is TRBV6-1, the J gene TRBJ2-7, with D unclear. Trimming took 2 bases from V and 1 from J, leaving 12 bases between them. The germline CDR1 and CDR2 sequences are MNHNS and SASEGT. This CDR3 region has 15 residues. The CDR3 spells CASSESLTLSYEQYF. CDR3 bases: TGTGCCAGCAGTGAATCCCTTACATTGTCCTACGAGCAGTACTTC.

As regards this clone: Germline is not matched at one junction end, which may reflect a read error. The chain combines TRBV7-9 with TRBJ1-2; 7 bases line up with TRBD1. Germline-derived CDR1 and CDR2 are SEHNR and FQNEAQ (reference sequence). This CDR3 has 15 residues. The CDR3 DNA is TGTTCCAGCAGAGCCGGGACAGCGGACTTCTATGGCTACACCTTC. This sequence encodes CSSRAGTADFYGYTF.

The CDR3 nucleotides are TGTGCCAGCAGCTTTGGGCAGTACTATGGCTACACCTTC. Translating gives CASSFGQYYGYTF. This chain joins TRBV5-4 and TRBJ1-2, with unresolved D. The CDR3 extends over 13 amino acids. The V and J ends lost 2 bases and 3 bases respectively, with 8 bases between them. CDR1 and CDR2 from the germline V gene are SGHNT and YYREEE (reference sequence).

CDR3 coding DNA: TGCGCCAGCAGCCAAGACAGTCCCTCCTACAATGAGCAGTTCTTC. Translation gives CASSQDSPSYNEQFF. J is TRBJ2-1 and V is TRBV5-1; a weak D match, TRBD1 (5 bases). Trimming removed 4 bases at V and 0 bases at J, with 11 bases between. CDR3 length equals 15 residues. From germline, CDR1 is SGHRS and CDR2 YFSETQ. The entire variable domain, with the rest obtained from reference TRBV5-1 and TRBJ2-1, is as follows: KAGVTQTPRYLIKTRGQQVTLSCSPISGHRSVSWYQQTPGQGLQFLFEYFSETQRNKGNFPGRFSGRQFSNSRSEMNVSTLELGDSALYLCASSQDSPSYNEQFFGPGTRLTVL.

The chain employs TRBV29-1 and TRBJ2-7; 8 nucleotides align to TRBD2. Looked up from germline, CDR1 is SQVTM and CDR2 is ANQGSEA. With 4 bases clipped from V and 3 bases from J, the junction kept 5 bases outside the gene matches. The CDR3 sequence is 13 residues long. CDR3 loop: CSVAGGGIYEQYF. The CDR3 DNA follows: TGCAGCGTTGCGGGGGGGGGAATCTACGAGCAGTACTTC.

The chain combines TRBV9 with TRBJ1-1, with 10 nucleotides matching TRBD1. This CDR3 has 15 amino acids. The V and J ends lost 3 bases and 4 bases, in that order; junction bases with no gene match: 6. CDR1 SGDLS and CDR2 YYNGEE come from the germline V gene. The CDR3 bases are TGTGCCAGCAGCGCACCCGGGACAGGGGTCACTGAAGCTTTCTTT. Residues: CASSAPGTGVTEAFF.

The sample holds one count of this clone. The gene calls are TRBV7-2 and TRBJ2-7; D gene uncertain. The V end was cut by 5 bases, the J end by 3 bases, with 14 bases between. Germline loops: CDR1 SGHTA, CDR2 FQGNSA. The CDR3 is 14 residues long. This CDR3 reads CASSAPQAIYEQYF. Written as DNA, the CDR3 is TGTGCCAGCAGCGCTCCTCAAGCGATCTACGAGCAGTACTTC.

The chain employs TRBV14 and TRBJ1-1; the D is unclear. The germline V gene encodes CDR1 SGHDN and CDR2 FVKESK. The CDR3 has 13 residues. The germline V and J ends were trimmed by 0 bases and 10 bases, with 12 bases remaining between them. CDR3 bases: TGTGCCAGCAGCCAAGATCGCGGCCTTGGAGCTTTCTTT. It encodes CASSQDRGLGAFF.

The J gene is TRBJ1-3, the V gene TRBV5-1; 7 bases are a match to TRBD1. Germline values: CDR1 SGHRS, CDR2 YFSETQ. CDR3 length equals 16 residues. V dropped 4 bases and J dropped 4; count of bases not matched to a gene: 11. CDR3 residues: CASSPSGQAWGNTIYF. The CDR3 DNA sequence: TGCGCCAGCAGCCCTTCCGGACAGGCTTGGGGAAACACCATATATTTT.